The table lists the clone carrying this T cell receptor beta chain with a few counts. Its antigen is undetermined. Looked up from germline, CDR1 is SGHDT and CDR2 is YYEEEE. The CDR3 sequence is 15 residues long. Trimming removed 2 bases from V and 3 bases from J; junction bases left unmatched: 4. The sample comes from a study of a mutant IDH1 vaccine in newly diagnosed glioma. Study as a whole: Most patients had received both radiotherapy and temozolomide, the prior options being radiotherapy, temozolomide, or both. Findings and limits, study-wide: With respect to changes in top peripheral T cell clonotypes, pseudoprogression seemed unrelated.

The assay was immunoSEQ multiplex PCR, and TCRdb's table has in-frame clones only and misses some. The table shows tens of thousands of clones, with 65% to 85% occurring only once. Described time point: baseline, week 1 (first vaccination visit). Treatment reported: pre-vaccination baseline after standard-of-care therapy. The chain links TRBV5-6 to TRBJ1-5; 8 positions match TRBD1. The source was PBMCs, collected from a glioma patient treated with radiotherapy, temozolomide or both. The sequence derives from a man between 18 and 35 years old with glioma. The CDR3 nucleotides read TGTGCCAGCAGCTTAGGACAGGGTACCAATCAGCCCCAGCATTTT. The encoded protein is CASSLGQGTNQPQHF.